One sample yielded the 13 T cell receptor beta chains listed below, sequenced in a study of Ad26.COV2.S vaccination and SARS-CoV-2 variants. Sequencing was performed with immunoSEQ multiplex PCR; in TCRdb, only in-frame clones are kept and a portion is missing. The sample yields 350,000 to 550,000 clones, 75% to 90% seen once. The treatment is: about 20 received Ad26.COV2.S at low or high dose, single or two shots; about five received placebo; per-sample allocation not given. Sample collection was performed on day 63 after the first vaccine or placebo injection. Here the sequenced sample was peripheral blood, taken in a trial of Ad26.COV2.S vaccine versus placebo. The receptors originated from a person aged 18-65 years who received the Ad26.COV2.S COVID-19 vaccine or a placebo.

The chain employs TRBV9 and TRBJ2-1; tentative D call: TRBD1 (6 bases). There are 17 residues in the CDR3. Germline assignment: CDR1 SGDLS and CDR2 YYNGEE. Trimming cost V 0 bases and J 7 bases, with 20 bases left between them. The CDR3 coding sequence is TGTGCCAGCAGCGTAGAGGGGACAAATAACTGGGTGAATGAGCAGTTCTTC. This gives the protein CASSVEGTNNWVNEQFF.

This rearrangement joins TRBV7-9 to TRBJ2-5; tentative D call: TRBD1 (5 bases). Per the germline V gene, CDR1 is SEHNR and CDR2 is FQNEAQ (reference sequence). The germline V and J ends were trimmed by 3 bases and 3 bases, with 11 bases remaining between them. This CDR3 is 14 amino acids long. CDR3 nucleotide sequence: TGTGCCAGCAGCTTTCAGGGAACCGAAGAGACCCAGTACTTC. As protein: CASSFQGTEETQYF.

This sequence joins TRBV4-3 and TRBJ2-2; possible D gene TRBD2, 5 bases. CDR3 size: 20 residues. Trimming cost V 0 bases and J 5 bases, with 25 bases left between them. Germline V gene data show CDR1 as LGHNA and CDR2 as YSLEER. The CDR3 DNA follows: TGCGCCAGCAGCCAAGAACCCCCCGACGGGGTTCGAGGTAGGACCGGGGAGCTGTTTTTT. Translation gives CASSQEPPDGVRGRTGELFF.

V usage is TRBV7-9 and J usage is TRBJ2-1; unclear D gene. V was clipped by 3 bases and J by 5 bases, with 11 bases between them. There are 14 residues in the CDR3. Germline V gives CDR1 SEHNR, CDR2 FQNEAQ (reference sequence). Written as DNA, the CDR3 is TGTGCCAGCAGCTTGCGGCACCTAGACAATGAGCAGTTCTTC. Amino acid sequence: CASSLRHLDNEQFF.

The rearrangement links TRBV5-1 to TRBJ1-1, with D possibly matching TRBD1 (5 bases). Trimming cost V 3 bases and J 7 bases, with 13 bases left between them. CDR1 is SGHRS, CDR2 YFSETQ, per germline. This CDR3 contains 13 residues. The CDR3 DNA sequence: TGCGCCAGCAGCTGGGCGGGACCTCATGAAGCTTTCTTT. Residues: CASSWAGPHEAFF.

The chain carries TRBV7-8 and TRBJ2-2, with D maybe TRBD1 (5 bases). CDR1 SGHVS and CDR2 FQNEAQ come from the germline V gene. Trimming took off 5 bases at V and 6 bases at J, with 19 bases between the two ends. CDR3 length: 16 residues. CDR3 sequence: CASSTSRARGAGELFF. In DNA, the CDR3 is TGTGCCAGCAGCACGAGTCGAGCAAGGGGTGCCGGGGAGCTGTTTTTT.

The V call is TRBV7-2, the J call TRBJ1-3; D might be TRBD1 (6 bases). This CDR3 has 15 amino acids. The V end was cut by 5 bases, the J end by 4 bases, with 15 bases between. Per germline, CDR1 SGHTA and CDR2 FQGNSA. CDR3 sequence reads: CASSPLQGRGNTIYF. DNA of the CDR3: TGTGCCAGCAGCCCACTTCAGGGGAGAGGAAACACCATATATTTT.

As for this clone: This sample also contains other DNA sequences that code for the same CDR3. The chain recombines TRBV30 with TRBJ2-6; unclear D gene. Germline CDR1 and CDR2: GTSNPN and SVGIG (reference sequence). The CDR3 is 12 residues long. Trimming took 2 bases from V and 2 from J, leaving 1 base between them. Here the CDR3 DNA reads TGTGCCTGGAGTCCTGGGGCCAACGTCCTGACTTTC. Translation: CAWSPGANVLTF.

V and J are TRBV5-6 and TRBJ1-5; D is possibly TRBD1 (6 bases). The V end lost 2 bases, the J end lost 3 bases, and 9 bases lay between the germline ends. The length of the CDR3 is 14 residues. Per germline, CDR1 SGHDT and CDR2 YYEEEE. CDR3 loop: CASSLGDTNQPQHF. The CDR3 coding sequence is TGTGCCAGCAGCTTAGGGGACACCAATCAGCCCCAGCATTTT.

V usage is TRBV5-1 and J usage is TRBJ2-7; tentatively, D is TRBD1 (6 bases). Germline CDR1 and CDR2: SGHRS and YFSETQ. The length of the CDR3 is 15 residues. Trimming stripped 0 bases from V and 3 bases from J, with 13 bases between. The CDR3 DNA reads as TGCGCCAGCAGCTTGGTACAGGGTGAGGGCTACGAGCAGTACTTC. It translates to CASSLVQGEGYEQYF. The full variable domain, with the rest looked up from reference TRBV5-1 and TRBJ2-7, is KAGVTQTPRYLIKTRGQQVTLSCSPISGHRSVSWYQQTPGQGLQFLFEYFSETQRNKGNFPGRFSGRQFSNSRSEMNVSTLELGDSALYLCASSLVQGEGYEQYFGPGTRLTVT.

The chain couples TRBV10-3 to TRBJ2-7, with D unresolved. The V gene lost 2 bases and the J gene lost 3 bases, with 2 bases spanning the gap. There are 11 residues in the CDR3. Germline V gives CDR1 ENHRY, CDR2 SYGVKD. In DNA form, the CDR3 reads TGTGCCATCAGTGAGGGCTACGAGCAGTACTTC. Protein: CAISEGYEQYF.

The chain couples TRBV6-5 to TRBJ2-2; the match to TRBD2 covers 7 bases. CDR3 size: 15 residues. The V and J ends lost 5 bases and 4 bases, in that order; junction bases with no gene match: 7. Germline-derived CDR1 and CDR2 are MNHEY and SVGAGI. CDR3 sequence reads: CASSPLAAGTGELFF. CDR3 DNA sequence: TGTGCCAGCAGTCCGCTAGCGGCGGGCACCGGGGAGCTGTTTTTT.

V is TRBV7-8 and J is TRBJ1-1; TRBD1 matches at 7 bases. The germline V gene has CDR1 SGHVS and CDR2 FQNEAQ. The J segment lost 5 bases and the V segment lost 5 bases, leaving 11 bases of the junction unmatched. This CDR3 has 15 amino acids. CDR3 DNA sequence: TGTGCCAGCAGCGGACACTACTCAGGGGGGACTGAAGCTTTCTTT. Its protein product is CASSGHYSGGTEAFF.